Each of the 18 T cell receptor beta chains below was sequenced from the same sample in a study of Ad26.COV2.S vaccination and SARS-CoV-2 variants. Clones were sequenced by immunoSEQ multiplex PCR, and TCRdb holds only the in-frame ones, with some missing. The sample has around 450,000 clones, roughly 87% seen once; the top ten hold over 2.5%. Described treatment: roughly 20 received Ad26.COV2.S at low or high dose, single or two shots; five or six received placebo; per-sample allocation not given. Day 63 following the first vaccine or placebo injection was when the samples were taken. Sequencing was performed on peripheral blood, taken in a trial of Ad26.COV2.S vaccine versus placebo. These receptors were taken from a person aged 18 to 65 who received the Ad26.COV2.S COVID-19 vaccine or a placebo.

The sample holds one count of this clone. This chain uses TRBV7-3 with TRBJ1-2, with 8 bases fitting TRBD1. The germline V gene has CDR1 SGHTA and CDR2 FQGTGA. Germline trimming cut 4 bases from V and 7 bases from J; bases unmatched to any gene: 5. The CDR3 loop spans 13 amino acids. The CDR3 region is CASSSTGGAGYTF. The CDR3 bases are TGTGCCAGCAGCTCAACAGGGGGTGCTGGCTACACCTTC.

This chain joins TRBV7-6 and TRBJ2-5, with 7 positions matching TRBD1. This CDR3 contains 14 residues. J lost 5 bases, V lost 4 bases, and 7 bases had no gene match. Germline V lookup: CDR1 SGHVS, CDR2 FNYEAQ. The CDR3 coding sequence is TGTGCCAGCAGCTCCTACAGGGGAACGGAGACCCAGTACTTC. Residues: CASSSYRGTETQYF.

The gene calls are TRBV28 and TRBJ1-5; 10 bases fit TRBD1. V trimming: 5 bases; J trimming: 7 bases; junction bases outside the gene matches: 11. The CDR3 covers 16 residues. Germline loops: CDR1 MDHEN, CDR2 SYDVKM. The CDR3 nucleotides read TGTGCCAGCAGTGATTTGGGGACAGGGGAATGGCAGCCCCAGCATTTT. It encodes CASSDLGTGEWQPQHF.

V usage is TRBV9 and J usage is TRBJ2-1, with 7 positions matching TRBD1. This CDR3 is built from 16 residues. Germline loops: CDR1 SGDLS, CDR2 YYNGEE. J lost 7 bases, V lost 0 bases, and 10 bases had no gene match. The CDR3 is CASSVAWQGVRNEQFF. The CDR3 coding sequence is TGTGCCAGCAGCGTAGCTTGGCAGGGGGTCAGGAATGAGCAGTTCTTC.

The genes are TRBV5-1 and TRBJ2-3; D is undetermined. Germline loops: CDR1 SGHRS, CDR2 YFSETQ. This CDR3 comprises 14 residues. Trimming cost V 5 bases and J 2 bases, with 12 bases left between them. CDR3 DNA: TGCGCCAGCAGTCTCACGTCATACACAGATACGCAGTATTTT. Amino acids: CASSLTSYTDTQYF.

V gene TRBV4-1 combines with J gene TRBJ1-2; D is ambiguous. The CDR3 consists of 13 residues. V lost 0 bases and J lost 4, with 6 bases in between. The germline gives CDR1 MGHRA, CDR2 YSYEKL. The CDR3 nucleotides read TGCGCCAGCAGCCAAGATGAGCTCTATGGCTACACCTTC. Residues: CASSQDELYGYTF.

The V and J genes are TRBV19 and TRBJ1-5, with a tentative D call TRBD1 (5 bases). The CDR3 totals 15 residues. V dropped 5 bases and J dropped 4 bases, with 15 bases sitting between them. Germline V lookup: CDR1 LNHDA, CDR2 SQIVND (reference sequence). The CDR3 here is CASSALRGGNQPQHF. The CDR3 DNA reads TGTGCCAGTAGTGCCCTGAGGGGTGGGAATCAGCCCCAGCATTTT.

This sequence joins TRBV4-3 and TRBJ1-4; 9 bases match TRBD1. This CDR3 has 14 residues. From germline, CDR1 is LGHNA and CDR2 YSLEER. V dropped 4 bases and J dropped 6; count of bases not matched to a gene: 3. The CDR3 region has the DNA TGCGCCAGCAGCCTTTGGGACAGGGATGAAAAACTGTTTTTT. Protein: CASSLWDRDEKLFF.

The rearrangement uses TRBV5-4 and TRBJ2-3, with D unclear. The CDR3 is 16 amino acids. V gave up 0 bases and J gave up 0 bases, with 11 bases separating them. The germline gives CDR1 SGHNT, CDR2 YYREEE (reference sequence). CDR3 nucleotides: TGTGCCAGCAGCTTGGATAGGACGTCGAGCACAGATACGCAGTATTTT. Residues: CASSLDRTSSTDTQYF.

The chain recombines TRBV19 with TRBJ1-2; 9 nucleotides line up with TRBD1. V lost 4 bases, J lost 7 bases, and 7 bases stayed unmatched. CDR3 length: 14 residues. Looked up from germline, CDR1 is LNHDA and CDR2 is SQIVND (reference sequence). This CDR3 reads CASSTRDRVFGYTF. The CDR3 nucleotides read TGTGCCAGTAGTACCCGGGACAGGGTGTTTGGCTACACCTTC.

V gene TRBV4-1 combines with J gene TRBJ2-5; 7 bases are shared with TRBD2. The germline V gene has CDR1 MGHRA and CDR2 YSYEKL. J gave up 4 bases and V 1 base, and 9 bases lay outside the gene matches. The CDR3 is 16 residues long. As DNA, the CDR3 is TGCGCCAGCAGCCAAGTTTTTATGGGGGGGTTAGAGACCCAGTACTTC. Translating gives CASSQVFMGGLETQYF.

V is TRBV27 and J is TRBJ1-1; possible D gene TRBD1, 6 bases. Germline CDR1 MNHEY, CDR2 SMNVEV (reference sequence). The V end lost 7 bases, the J end lost 1 base, and 19 bases lay between the germline ends. CDR3 length equals 16 residues. The CDR3 reads CASTTRGQGKNTEAFF. The CDR3 nucleotides read TGTGCCAGCACCACCCGGGGGCAGGGAAAGAACACTGAAGCTTTCTTT.

The V call is TRBV6-2 or TRBV6-3, the J call TRBJ2-2; 11 bases agree with TRBD1. V gave up 6 bases and J gave up 4 bases; unmatched junction bases: 16. The CDR3 has 19 amino acids. Germline V gene lookup returns CDR1 MNHEY and CDR2 SVGEGT. The CDR3 is CASSPLGFHGTGGTGELFF. CDR3 DNA: TGTGCCAGCAGCCCCCTGGGGTTCCACGGGACAGGGGGCACCGGGGAGCTGTTTTTT.

This chain links TRBV6-5 with TRBJ2-7; TRBD2 agrees at 7 bases. J gave up 0 bases and V 5 bases, and 7 bases lay outside the gene matches. This CDR3 spans 15 amino acids. From germline, CDR1 is MNHEY and CDR2 SVGAGI. CDR3 residues: CASSPPSGTSYEQYF. The CDR3 nucleotides read TGTGCCAGCAGTCCACCTAGCGGTACCTCCTACGAGCAGTACTTC.

This clone was recorded a few times. The CDR3 sequence is CASSLGRGGTEAFF. The CDR3 DNA follows: TGTGCCAGCAGCTTAGGCCGAGGGGGAACTGAAGCTTTCTTT. The chain carries TRBV11-3 and TRBJ1-1; tentatively, D is TRBD1 (6 bases). V was shortened by 1 base and J by 5 bases, with 11 bases between the two germline ends. This CDR3 has 14 residues. CDR1 and CDR2 from the germline V gene are SGHNT and YENEEA.

This chain links TRBV5-4 with TRBJ2-2; 14 nucleotides align to TRBD2. Germline CDR1 reads SGHNT; CDR2 reads YYREEE (reference sequence). This CDR3 is 17 amino acids long. J lost 1 base, V lost 4 bases, and 3 bases had no gene match. CDR3 in DNA: TGTGCCAGCAGCCGCGGGACTAGCGGGGGGAACACCGGGGAGCTGTTTTTT. Translated, it gives CASSRGTSGGNTGELFF.

This clone was observed a handful of times. The chain links TRBV7-9 to TRBJ2-2; perhaps TRBD1 as D (5 bases). V lost 3 bases and J 5 bases, leaving 13 bases between the germline ends. The germline CDR1 and CDR2 sequences are SEHNR and FQNEAQ (reference sequence). The CDR3 sequence is 15 residues long. This CDR3 reads CASSFWSPGTGELFF. In DNA, the CDR3 is TGTGCCAGCAGCTTTTGGTCCCCAGGGACCGGGGAGCTGTTTTTT.

The chain joins TRBV24-1 to TRBJ2-7; no reliable D call. Germline values: CDR1 KGHDR, CDR2 SFDVKD. V gave up 7 bases and J gave up 4 bases, with 7 bases separating them. The CDR3 runs to 11 residues. CDR3 in DNA: TGTGCCACCAGCTACGGGTACGAGCAGTACTTC. Its translation: CATSYGYEQYF.